This TCR beta chain is drawn from a study of blood T cell repertoires in COVID-19. Study background: Some COVID-19 samples were acute and others convalescent; all came from the United States, Italy and Spain. T cells, B-cell-depleted T cells, or PBMCs supplied cDNA or gDNA.

Original data processing: Amplification of reference gene primers was used by the study to estimate nucleated cell counts. Sequenced by immunoSEQ multiplex PCR; TCRdb stores in-frame clones only, minus some. V, J and clone size derive from that table, while D and trimming were established from the DNA sequence. Counted here are about 190,000 clones, more than 70% occurring once; the ten biggest clones make up approximately 3%. The V gene's germline CDR1 is MDHEN and CDR2 SYDVKM. V was clipped by 6 bases and J by 4 bases, with 22 bases between them. The CDR3 length is 17 residues. The rearrangement uses TRBV28 and TRBJ1-5; D is perhaps TRBD1 (5 bases). Sequenced sample: peripheral blood. The clonotype originates from a woman older than 75 with active or convalescent COVID-19. CDR3 sequence reads: CASSHYPQGAPNQPQHF. The DNA for the CDR3 is TGTGCCAGCAGCCACTATCCTCAAGGGGCGCCGAATCAGCCCCAGCATTTT. The full variable domain, its missing parts supplied by reference TRBV28 and TRBJ1-5, is DVKVTQSSRYLVKRTGEKVFLECVQDMDHENMFWYRQDPGLGLRLIYFSYDVKMKEKGDIPEGYSVSREKKERFSLILESASTNQTSMYLCASSHYPQGAPNQPQHFGDGTRLSIL.